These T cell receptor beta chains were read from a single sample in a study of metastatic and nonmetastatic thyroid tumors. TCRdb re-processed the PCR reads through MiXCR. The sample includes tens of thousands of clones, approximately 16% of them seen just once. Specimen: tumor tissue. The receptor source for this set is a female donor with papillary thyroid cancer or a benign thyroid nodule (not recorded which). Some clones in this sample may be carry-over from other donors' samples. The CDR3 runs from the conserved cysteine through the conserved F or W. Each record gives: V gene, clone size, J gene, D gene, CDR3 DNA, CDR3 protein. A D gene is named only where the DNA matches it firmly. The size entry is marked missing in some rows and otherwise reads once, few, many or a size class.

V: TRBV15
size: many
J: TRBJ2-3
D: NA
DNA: TGTGCCACCAGCAGAGAACGGCCGACAGATACGCAGTATTTT
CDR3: CATSRERPTDTQYF

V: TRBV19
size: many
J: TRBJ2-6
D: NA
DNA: TGTGCCAGTAGTAGGTGGTCCTCTGGGGCCAACGTCCTGACTTTC
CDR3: CASSRWSSGANVLTF

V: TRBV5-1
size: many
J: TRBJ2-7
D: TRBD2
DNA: TGCGCCAGCAGCCCGACGGGGAGGGAGCTATGGAGGTTACACGAGCAGTACTTC
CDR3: CASSPTGRELWRLHEQYF

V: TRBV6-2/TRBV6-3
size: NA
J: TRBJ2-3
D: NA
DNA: TGTGCCACGGAGGGTGGGGCAGATACGCAGTATTTT
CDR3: CATEGGADTQYF

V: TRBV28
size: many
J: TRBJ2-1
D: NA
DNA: TGTGCCAGCAGTTTGCGACCCATCCCCCGGCAGTTCTTC
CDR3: CASSLRPIPRQFF

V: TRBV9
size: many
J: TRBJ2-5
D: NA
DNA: TGTGCCAGCAGCGTAAATACGGGAGTGGCGCAGACCCAGTACTTC
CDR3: CASSVNTGVAQTQYF

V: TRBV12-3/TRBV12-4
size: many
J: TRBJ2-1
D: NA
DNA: TGTGCCAGCAGTCCAGGGGCTAGCGGTTACAATGAGCAGTTCTTC
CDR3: CASSPGASGYNEQFF

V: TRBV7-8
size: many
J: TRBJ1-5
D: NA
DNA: TGTGCCAGCAGCTTAGAAGGGGCCGGCAATCAGCCCCAGCATTTT
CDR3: CASSLEGAGNQPQHF

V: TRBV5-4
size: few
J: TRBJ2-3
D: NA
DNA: TGTGCCAGCAGCTTGTGGTTAGAAAGAGATACGCAGTATTTT
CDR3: CASSLWLERDTQYF

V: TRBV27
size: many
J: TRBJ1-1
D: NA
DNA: TGTGCCAGCAGGTCCGGGAATGAAGCTTTCTTT
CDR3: CASRSGNEAFF

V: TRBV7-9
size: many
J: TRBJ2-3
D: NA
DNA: TGTGCCAGCAGTTTGCCCGTAAGAGATACGCAGTATTTT
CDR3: CASSLPVRDTQYF

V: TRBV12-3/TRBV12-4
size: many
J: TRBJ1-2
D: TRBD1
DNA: TGTGCCAGCAGTTTAGGACAGGGGTTCTACACCTTC
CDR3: CASSLGQGFYTF

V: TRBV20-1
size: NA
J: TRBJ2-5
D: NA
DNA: TGCAGTTCTAGTACGGGGGCGCAAGGAACCCCGTACTTC
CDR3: CSSSTGAQGTPYF

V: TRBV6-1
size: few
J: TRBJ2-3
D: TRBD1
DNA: TGTGCCAGCAGTGAATTTTCCGCGGACAGGGTCACAGATACGCAGTATTTT
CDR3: CASSEFSADRVTDTQYF

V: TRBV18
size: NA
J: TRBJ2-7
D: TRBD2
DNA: TGTGCCAGCTCAAGACTAGCGGAGACGTACGAGCAGTACTTC
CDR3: CASSRLAETYEQYF

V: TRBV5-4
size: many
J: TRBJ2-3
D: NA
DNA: TGTGCCAGCAGTCCCGCACGAACTACCCACACAGATACGCAGTATTTT
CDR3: CASSPARTTHTDTQYF

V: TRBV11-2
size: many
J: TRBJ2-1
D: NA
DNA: TGTGCCAGCAGCCCGACTGGAACCCCCTACAATGAGCAGTTCTTC
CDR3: CASSPTGTPYNEQFF

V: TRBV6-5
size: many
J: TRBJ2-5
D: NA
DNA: TGTGCCAGCAGTTACAGGCAGGGTGGGAAGACCCAGTACTTC
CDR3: CASSYRQGGKTQYF

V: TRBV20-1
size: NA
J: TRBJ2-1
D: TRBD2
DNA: TGCAGTGCTCCGGGGCTAGCGGCAAATGAGCAGTTCTTC
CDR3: CSAPGLAANEQFF

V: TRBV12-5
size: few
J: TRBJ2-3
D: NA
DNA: TGTGCTAGTGGCCGACTCTCCCTAGGTGATACGCAGTATTTT
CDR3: CASGRLSLGDTQYF

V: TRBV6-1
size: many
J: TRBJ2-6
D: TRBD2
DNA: TGTGCCAGCAGAACGGGAGGTTGGGGTGGTGGGGCCAACGTCCTGACTTTC
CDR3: CASRTGGWGGGANVLTF

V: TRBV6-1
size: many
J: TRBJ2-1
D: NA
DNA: TGTGCCAGCAGTGCCGTCCCCAGCTCCTACAATGAGCAGTTCTTC
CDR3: CASSAVPSSYNEQFF

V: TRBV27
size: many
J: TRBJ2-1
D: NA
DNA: TGTGCCAGCACCAGACTAGGGTACAATGAGCAGTTCTTC
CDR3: CASTRLGYNEQFF

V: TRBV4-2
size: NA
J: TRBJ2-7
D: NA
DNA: TGTGCCAGCAGCCAAGTCTGGGCTGGTTGGGGCGAGCAGTACTTC
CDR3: CASSQVWAGWGEQYF

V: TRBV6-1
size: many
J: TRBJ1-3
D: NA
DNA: TGTGCCAGCAGCCGAACCCCGGGGAGAGGAAACACCATATATTTT
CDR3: CASSRTPGRGNTIYF

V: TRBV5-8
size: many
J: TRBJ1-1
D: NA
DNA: TGTGCCAGCAGCTTAGGTTTTTTGGACACTGAAGCTTTCTTT
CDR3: CASSLGFLDTEAFF

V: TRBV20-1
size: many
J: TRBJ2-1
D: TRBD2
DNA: TGCAGTGCTTCCCGGGAGGGCGGCTACAATGAGCAGTTCTTC
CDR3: CSASREGGYNEQFF

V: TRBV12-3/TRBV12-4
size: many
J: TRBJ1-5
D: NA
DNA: TGTGCCAGCAGCCTCGGACAGCCCCAGCATTTT
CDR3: CASSLGQPQHF

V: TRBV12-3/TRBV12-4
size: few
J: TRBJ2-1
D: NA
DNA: TGTGCCAGCAGTTTAGCGACACTCTCCCACAATGAGCAGTTCTTC
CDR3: CASSLATLSHNEQFF

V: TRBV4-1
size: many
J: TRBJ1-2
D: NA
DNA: TGCGCCAGCAGCCCATTGTATGTGGTTAGCTATGGCTACACCTTC
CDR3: CASSPLYVVSYGYTF

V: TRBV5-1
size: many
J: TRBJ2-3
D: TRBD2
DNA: TGCGCCAGCAGCTTGACTGGCGGGAGCTGGACAGATACGCAGTATTTT
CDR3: CASSLTGGSWTDTQYF

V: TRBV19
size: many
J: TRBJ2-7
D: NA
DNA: TGTGCCAGCCAACGGGGGGCTAAAGGGGGCTACGAGCAGTACTTC
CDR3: CASQRGAKGGYEQYF